This T cell receptor beta chain was recovered during a study of blood T cells in healthy people across ages. Study in general: The template switching approach captured approximately one barcoded beta molecule for every two T cells.

The table lists this clonotype with a few counts. For the second PCR, which ran for roughly 6 to 12 cycles, a sample-barcoded 5' primer and a J-beta primer mix were used. Each single sample gave us at least 2.5 million CDR3-containing paired-end reads. TCRdb reprocessed the 5' RACE reads via MiXCR and lists one record per CDR3 protein. There are under 1,100,000 distinct CDR3 sequences in the sample; approximately 25% occur only once, and 0.75% lies in the top ten. These data also featured in a second study, about T cells of mothers and their children. From that paper: Healthy Caucasian mothers, a few in number, and their six children were the donors.

The sample consisted of blood. This receptor was identified in a girl aged 2 to 10 in good health.

This CDR3 reads CASSFTSGGTQETQYF. The CDR3 DNA reads as TGTGCCAGCAGCTTTACGTCAGGGGGGACCCAAGAGACCCAGTACTTC. The rearrangement uses TRBV7-9 and TRBJ2-5, with TRBD1 as a possible D gene (7 bases). Trimming left V 3 bases short and J 1 base short, with 15 bases between. Per the germline V gene, CDR1 is SEHNR and CDR2 is FQNEAQ (reference sequence). This CDR3 is 16 amino acids long.